This T cell receptor beta chain is drawn from a study of beta chain features in type 1 diabetes. Overall study context: Sorted cell examination encompassed roughly 98,000,000 cells across all samples.

V dropped 1 base and J dropped 10 bases, with 11 bases sitting between them. Germline V CDR1 and CDR2: SNHLY, FYNNEI. This CDR3 comprises 13 residues. Every isolated RNA sample was fully reverse transcribed, so sequencing captured expressed TCRB transcripts. Produced via immunoSEQ multiplex PCR; TCRdb's table is partial and in-frame only. The sample includes 250,000 to 350,000 clones, roughly 11% of them seen just once. The genes are TRBV2 and TRBJ2-1; tentatively, D is TRBD2 (6 bases). Sequenced input: naive CD4+ T cells from blood. The origin of this receptor is a young woman in good health. CDR3 region: CASSEVEGSEQFF. CDR3 in DNA: TGTGCCAGCAGTGAAGTGGAGGGGAGCGAGCAGTTCTTC.